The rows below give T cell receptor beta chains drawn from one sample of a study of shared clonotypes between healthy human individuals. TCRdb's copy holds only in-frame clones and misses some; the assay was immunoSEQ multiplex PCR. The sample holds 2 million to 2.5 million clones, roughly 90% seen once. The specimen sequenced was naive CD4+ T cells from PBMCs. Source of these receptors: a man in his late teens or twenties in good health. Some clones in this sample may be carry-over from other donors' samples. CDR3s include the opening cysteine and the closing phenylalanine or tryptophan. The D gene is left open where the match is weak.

CDR3nt: TGTGCCAGCAGCTGGCAGACCCAAGAGACCCAGTACTTC; CDR3aa: CASSWQTQETQYF; len: 13; j_gene: TRBJ2-5; d_gene: -; v_gene: TRBV11-2
CDR3nt: TGCAGCGTTGAGACCCCAACTAGCGGGGGGTCCTACGAGCAGTACTTC; CDR3aa: CSVETPTSGGSYEQYF; len: 16; j_gene: TRBJ2-7; d_gene: TRBD2; v_gene: TRBV29-1
CDR3nt: TGTGCCAGCTCGCCCGACAGGGGGCAAACCCTCACCTACGAGCAGTACTTC; CDR3aa: CASSPDRGQTLTYEQYF; len: 17; j_gene: TRBJ2-7; d_gene: TRBD1; v_gene: TRBV18
CDR3nt: TGCGCCAGCAGCTTGGTTGTGGCAGCCATGAACACTGAAGCTTTCTTT; CDR3aa: CASSLVVAAMNTEAFF; len: 16; j_gene: TRBJ1-1; d_gene: -; v_gene: TRBV5-1
CDR3nt: TGTGCCAGCGGTTGGGGGGGGATCGGCGAGCAGTACTTC; CDR3aa: CASGWGGIGEQYF; len: 13; j_gene: TRBJ2-7; d_gene: TRBD2; v_gene: TRBV6-1
CDR3nt: TGTGCCAGCAGACCCCCTCCATCGGTCGGCTTAGAGACCCAGTACTTC; CDR3aa: CASRPPPSVGLETQYF; len: 16; j_gene: TRBJ2-5; d_gene: -; v_gene: TRBV25-1
CDR3nt: TGCGCCAGCAGCTTTGGACAGAATTACGAGCAGTACTTC; CDR3aa: CASSFGQNYEQYF; len: 13; j_gene: TRBJ2-7; d_gene: -; v_gene: TRBV5-1
CDR3nt: TGCGCCAGCAGCTGGGGGACAGGGAGCTTCTCCTACGAGCAGTACTTC; CDR3aa: CASSWGTGSFSYEQYF; len: 16; j_gene: TRBJ2-7; d_gene: TRBD1; v_gene: TRBV5-1
CDR3nt: TGTGCCAGCTCACCACCGGGGTGGGAGACCCAGTACTTC; CDR3aa: CASSPPGWETQYF; len: 13; j_gene: TRBJ2-5; d_gene: -; v_gene: TRBV18
CDR3nt: TGTGCCAGCAGTCCAACCGGGTTCCAGACCCAGTACTTC; CDR3aa: CASSPTGFQTQYF; len: 13; j_gene: TRBJ2-5; d_gene: -; v_gene: TRBV6-5